The sequence of this T cell receptor (beta chain) was determined in a study of vaccination and CD4 T cells after COVID-19. On this clonotype: Its antigen is undetermined.

CD4+ T cells that had been cultured provided DNA sequenced with the Oncomine TCR Beta short-read assay. DNA came from CD4+ T cells after culture. TCRdb independently ran MiXCR on the PCR reads; one entry per CDR3 protein. The sample yields several thousand distinct CDR3 sequences, 25% to 35% seen once. The treatment denotes: approximately nine-day PBMC culture with coronavirus spike peptide pools or control peptides (ViraFEST assay). Ahead of the COVID-19 pandemic (2011-2018), the CD4+ T cells of the unexposed donor were collected. In the ViraFEST assay, peptide-pool expansion preceded TCR sequencing of expanded clonotypes. Specimen: CD4+ T cells from blood, cultured in vitro. This sequence originates from a human donor in good health.

The CDR3 nucleotides are TGTGCCAGCAATACCGGGACCTTCACAGATACGCAGTATTTT. Its translation is CASNTGTFTDTQYF. The gene calls are TRBV6-1 and TRBJ2-3; D tentatively reads TRBD1 or TRBD2 (5 bases each). V was shortened by 7 bases and J by 2 bases, with 13 bases between the two germline ends. Per the germline V gene, CDR1 is MNHNS and CDR2 is SASEGT. This CDR3 spans 14 amino acids.